This T cell receptor (beta chain) was captured in a study of blood T cell repertoires in COVID-19 (dated by TCRdb to 2020 to 2022). Describing the broader study: Collaborator samples came from the United States, Italy and Spain and covered acute and convalescent phases of COVID-19. Where HLA class I and class II types were available, the types were taken from metadata supplied by the sample provider, not from assay-based typing. The repertoires were made available in a free public database intended to serve as a resource for research on the immune response to SARS-CoV-2. The prospective study material was composed of cDNA or gDNA derived from T cells, B-cell-depleted T cells, or PBMCs. The dataset comprised deeply sampled blood TCRbeta repertoires from subjects exposed to, actively infected with, or recovered from COVID-19. Nearly every sample came with metadata listing a de-identified subject ID, COVID-19 status, age in years and sex. Samples were obtained from the ongoing ImmuneRACE study (first 160 participants) and from some 1,300 subjects provided by 6 global collaborators. What the work shows at the level of the full study, not this receptor alone: How much clinical and demographic metadata was included differed by source and by participant, and the metadata was provided uncurated.

A word on this clone: The antigen it recognizes is unknown. No base quality information exists; no much larger clone differs at one position. The same CDR3 arises from other DNA sequences in this sample as well.

The immunoSEQ Assay, a bias-controlled multiplex PCR, was used to amplify TCRbeta CDR3 regions from genomic DNA. Turning to the authors' computational methods: Within the assay, amplification of reference gene primers was used to estimate how many nucleated cells each sample contained. To quantify the absolute abundance of each unique TCRbeta CDR3 rearrangement, sequence reads were collapsed and filtered. For each sample, productive Simpson clonality was calculated as the square root of Simpson's diversity index over productive rearrangements. Drawn from immuneACCESS, this table holds only the in-frame rearrangements with V and J called that TCRdb kept. Clones are partly lost; checked studies trace under half to an unresolved V gene and leave the rest unexplained. The V and J calls and clone size are taken from that table; D and trimming were inferred from the DNA. In all, the sample holds 400,000 to 450,000 clones, and around 86% of those were seen once. The ten largest clones capture 1.4% of the sample.

Collaborating institutions collected whole blood in K2EDTA tubes following their own protocols. For TCRbeta analysis, collaborator samples were shipped as frozen whole blood, as isolated PBMCs, or as DNA extracted from either sample type. V is pruned by 1 base and J by 5 bases, leaving 4 bases of the junction without a gene match. Looking up the germline V gene (reference sequence) yields CDR1 SGHNT and CDR2 YYREEE. From the cysteine through the phenylalanine, the CDR3 covers 15 amino acids. Here the CDR3 DNA is all that survives: 45 bases in frame from base 1. The chain was built from TRBV5-4 and TRBJ2-3, with 10 junctional bases fitting TRBD2. Sequencing used peripheral blood. The TCR comes from a woman younger than 45 with active or convalescent COVID-19. The DNA reads TGTGCCAGCAGCTTGAGCGGGAGGGCCGGAGATACGCAGTATTTT. Translated, it reads CASSLSGRAGDTQYF.